The 29 T cell receptor beta chains given below trace back to one sample, sequenced in a study of regulatory T cells. General study findings and limits: In CD3G-deficient patients, conventional CD4+ T cells were enriched for hydrophobic CDR3 residues at positions 6 and 7.

No antigen is known for these receptors. Primers: 52 TRBV forward and 13 TRBJ reverse. Only in-frame clones appear in the TCRdb table, and some are missing; sequencing was by immunoSEQ multiplex PCR. The sample yields tens of thousands of clones, more than 70% seen once. Input material: conventional CD4+ T cells sorted from blood. These receptors were taken from a child younger than 18 with CD3G deficiency.

The chain recombines TRBV6-1 with TRBJ2-5, with 11 bases identical to TRBD1. The J call may be in error: the DNA end matches TRBJ2-7 better. CDR1 is MNHNS and CDR2 is SASEGT in the germline V gene. The CDR3 spans 14 residues. As DNA, the CDR3 is TGTGCCAGCAGGTCCCGGGACAGGGGGGCCGAGCAGTACTTC. This codes for CASRSRDRGAEQYF.

In its sample, this clone was seen a few times. The genes are TRBV10-3 and TRBJ2-2; the D gene is possibly TRBD1 (6 bases). Germline-derived CDR1 and CDR2 are ENHRY and SYGVKD. The CDR3 length is 13 residues. The V end lost 7 bases, the J end lost 4 bases, and 10 bases lay between the germline ends. The CDR3 sequence: CAIKGHSTGELFF. CDR3 in DNA: TGTGCCATCAAGGGACATTCCACCGGGGAGCTGTTTTTT.

J is TRBJ2-7 and V is TRBV28; 11 positions agree with TRBD1. Germline V CDR1 and CDR2: MDHEN, SYDVKM. The CDR3 loop spans 14 amino acids. V trimming: 3 bases; J trimming: 5 bases; junction bases outside the gene matches: 3. The CDR3 DNA follows: TGTGCCAGCAGTTTGGGACAGGGGGGCGACGAGCAGTACTTC. Its protein is CASSLGQGGDEQYF.

The chain's CDR3 is CASSEWPFDMDAGAEQYF. Here the CDR3 DNA reads TGTGCCAGCAGTGAATGGCCGTTCGACATGGACGCGGGGGCCGAGCAGTACTTC. This chain links TRBV6-1 with TRBJ2-7, with a possible D match to TRBD2 (7 bases). V was cut by 2 bases and J by 6 bases, with 26 bases left in between. CDR1 is MNHNS and CDR2 is SASEGT in the germline V gene. The CDR3 is 18 residues long.

The count of this clone is one. The chain combines TRBV28 with TRBJ2-1; D may match TRBD1 or TRBD2 (5 bases each). The CDR3 sequence is 16 residues long. V lost 5 bases to trimming and J lost 0 bases, with 14 bases between them. Germline V gene sequence: CDR1 MDHEN, CDR2 SYDVKM. CDR3 sequence reads: CASSPLFGGSYNEQFF. DNA for the CDR3: TGTGCCAGCAGTCCCCTCTTTGGGGGCTCCTACAATGAGCAGTTCTTC.

The genes are TRBV28 and TRBJ2-7; 7 bases fit TRBD2. The V and J ends lost 3 bases and 2 bases, in that order; junction bases with no gene match: 7. CDR3 size: 15 residues. Germline V CDR1 and CDR2: MDHEN, SYDVKM. CDR3 residues: CASSLGGSHPYEQYF. The DNA of the CDR3 is TGTGCCAGCAGTTTGGGGGGGAGCCACCCCTACGAGCAGTACTTC.

The DNA of the CDR3 is TGCGCCAGCAGCTTGGAGGGCAGTTCTGAAGCTTTCTTT. It is translated as CASSLEGSSEAFF. V gene TRBV5-1 combines with J gene TRBJ1-1; no firm D call. There are 13 residues in the CDR3. The V gene lost 0 bases and the J gene lost 6 bases, with 9 bases spanning the gap. The germline V gene has CDR1 SGHRS and CDR2 YFSETQ. The full variable domain, completed using reference TRBV5-1 and TRBJ1-1, is KAGVTQTPRYLIKTRGQQVTLSCSPISGHRSVSWYQQTPGQGLQFLFEYFSETQRNKGNFPGRFSGRQFSNSRSEMNVSTLELGDSALYLCASSLEGSSEAFFGQGTRLTVV.

The rearrangement links TRBV5-1 to TRBJ2-2; a possible D gene is TRBD1 (7 bases). The germline V gene has CDR1 SGHRS and CDR2 YFSETQ. V shed 5 bases and J shed 6 bases, with 14 bases lying between them. CDR3 size: 14 residues. The CDR3 protein is CASRLGGTAGELFF. CDR3 bases: TGCGCCAGCAGACTTGGAGGGACAGCCGGGGAGCTGTTTTTT.

DNA of the CDR3: TGTGCCATCAGCCCTGGGCGGGACTCTACCTACGAGCAGTACTTC. Encoded protein: CAISPGRDSTYEQYF. This sequence joins TRBV10-3 and TRBJ2-7; D might be TRBD2 (6 bases). Germline V gene sequence: CDR1 ENHRY, CDR2 SYGVKD. The V end was cut by 6 bases, the J end by 2 bases, with 17 bases between. This CDR3 comprises 15 residues.

In its sample, this clone was seen a few times. The V gene is TRBV19, the J gene TRBJ2-1; no firm D call. Germline CDR1 LNHDA, CDR2 SQIVND (reference sequence). CDR3 length equals 14 residues. With 5 bases removed from V and 9 bases from J, the gap between germline ends came to 17 bases. CDR3 coding DNA: TGTGCCAGTAGTCCTAAGACGAACATCGGTGAGCAGTTCTTC. Its translation is CASSPKTNIGEQFF.

This chain joins TRBV7-9 and TRBJ2-7; D is possibly TRBD2 (6 bases). Germline V gene sequence: CDR1 SEHNR, CDR2 FQNEAQ (reference sequence). CDR3 length equals 13 residues. V was clipped by 0 bases and J by 6 bases, with 9 bases between them. CDR3 nucleotide sequence: TGTGCCAGCAGCTTAGCGGCGGGGAGCGAGCAGTACTTC. This translates into CASSLAAGSEQYF.

V gene TRBV6-1 combines with J gene TRBJ2-3; 9 bases fit TRBD2. Germline V gene sequence: CDR1 MNHNS, CDR2 SASEGT. V lost 7 bases to trimming and J lost 2 bases; unmatched junction nucleotides: 4. The CDR3 is made up of 14 amino acids. CDR3 protein: CASMGGRATDTQYF. In DNA form, the CDR3 reads TGTGCCAGCATGGGCGGGAGGGCCACAGATACGCAGTATTTT.

This clone was counted between two and nine times. The chain uses TRBV6-1 and TRBJ2-2; TRBD2 is a possible D gene (5 bases). Germline lookup yields CDR1 MNHNS and CDR2 SASEGT. V dropped 6 bases and J dropped 1 base, with 12 bases sitting between them. The CDR3 covers 15 residues. The CDR3: CASSPPGRNTGELFF. The CDR3 bases are TGTGCCAGCAGCCCGCCGGGGAGGAACACCGGGGAGCTGTTTTTT.

A few counts support this clone. The rearrangement joins TRBV6-1 to TRBJ2-1; no clear D. Trimming cost V 3 bases and J 0 bases, with 18 bases left between them. CDR1 and CDR2 from the germline V gene are MNHNS and SASEGT. This CDR3 spans 18 amino acids. The CDR3 loop reads CASSERPPSASSYNEQFF. As DNA, the CDR3 is TGTGCCAGCAGTGAGAGGCCCCCATCGGCGAGCTCCTACAATGAGCAGTTCTTC.

The chain links TRBV28 to TRBJ2-7, with D possibly being TRBD2 (7 bases). CDR1 MDHEN and CDR2 SYDVKM come from the germline V gene. The CDR3 covers 15 residues. V lost 5 bases, J lost 4 bases, and 18 bases lay in between. The CDR3 DNA reads as TGTGCCAGCAGTGGGGACGGGGGGCGGACTTACGAGCAGTACTTC. Its protein product is CASSGDGGRTYEQYF.

CDR3 bases: TGTGCCAGCAGCTTAGATCATGAGCAGTTCTTC. It yields the protein CASSLDHEQFF. The chain recombines TRBV7-9 with TRBJ2-1; D unresolved. CDR3 length: 11 residues. V lost 1 base to trimming and J lost 8 bases, with 3 bases between them. The V gene's germline CDR1 is SEHNR and CDR2 FQNEAQ (reference sequence).

The V and J genes are TRBV28 and TRBJ2-7; the D call may be TRBD1 or TRBD2 (5 bases each). The CDR3 is 14 amino acids. Germline CDR1 is MDHEN and CDR2 is SYDVKM. Trimming took off 4 bases at V and 2 bases at J, with 12 bases between the two ends. The CDR3 loop reads CASSSRGRAYEQYF. In DNA, the CDR3 is TGTGCCAGCAGTTCGAGGGGAAGGGCCTACGAGCAGTACTTC.

V and J are TRBV6-6 and TRBJ2-6; D call uncertain. This CDR3 has 16 residues. The V gene's germline CDR1 is MNHNY and CDR2 SVGAGI (reference sequence). The V end was cut by 0 bases, the J end by 4 bases, with 10 bases between. CDR3 bases: TGTGCCAGCAGTTACTCTCCCCGAGCGGGGGCCAACGTCCTGACTTTC. It specifies CASSYSPRAGANVLTF.

V usage is TRBV5-1 and J usage is TRBJ2-1, with TRBD1 as a possible D gene (6 bases). Germline V gives CDR1 SGHRS, CDR2 YFSETQ. The CDR3 has 15 amino acids. V was trimmed by 0 bases and J by 4 bases, leaving 11 bases between them. The CDR3 DNA reads as TGCGCCAGCAGCTTGGCGCGGACAGAATACAATGAGCAGTTCTTC. Translating it yields CASSLARTEYNEQFF.

The chain has TRBV28 and TRBJ2-5, with 7 bases identical to TRBD1. The length of the CDR3 is 16 residues. After removal of 4 bases from V and 1 base from J, the junction contained 9 bases not matched to a gene. Germline values: CDR1 MDHEN, CDR2 SYDVKM. In DNA, the CDR3 is TGTGCCAGCAGTTCAAGACAGGGACCCTTCCAAGAGACCCAGTACTTC. Its protein product is CASSSRQGPFQETQYF.

The CDR3 reads CASSSASGGREEKLFF. The CDR3 region has the DNA TGTGCCAGCAGCTCAGCCTCGGGAGGGAGAGAAGAAAAACTGTTTTTT. The chain employs TRBV7-9 and TRBJ1-4; D unclear. This CDR3 is built from 16 residues. The germline gives CDR1 SEHNR, CDR2 FQNEAQ (reference sequence). V gave up 4 bases and J gave up 8 bases, with 20 bases separating them.

This clone has only one observation. The chain recombines TRBV28 with TRBJ2-7; unclear D gene. The CDR3 covers 16 residues. The V end lost 5 bases, the J end lost 7 bases, and 24 bases lay between the germline ends. In germline, CDR1 is MDHEN, CDR2 SYDVKM. CDR3 nucleotides: TGTGCCAGCAGTCCCCCCCCCAGCGCCACTGTCGGGGAGCAGTACTTC. Translation gives CASSPPPSATVGEQYF.

The CDR3 loop is CASSLRATSEQFF. DNA of the CDR3: TGCGCCAGCAGCTTGCGGGCGACCTCAGAGCAGTTCTTC. The rearrangement uses TRBV5-1 and TRBJ2-1, with D unresolved. In germline, CDR1 is SGHRS, CDR2 YFSETQ. This CDR3 is built from 13 residues. With 1 base removed from V and 10 bases from J, the gap between germline ends came to 12 bases.

J is TRBJ2-2 and V is TRBV5-1, with 7 bases aligning to TRBD2. V dropped 4 bases and J dropped 6; count of bases not matched to a gene: 9. This CDR3 spans 15 amino acids. CDR1 is SGHRS and CDR2 is YFSETQ in the germline V gene. This CDR3 reads CASSTTSLRSGELFF. The CDR3 nucleotides are TGCGCCAGCAGCACGACTAGCCTGAGATCCGGGGAGCTGTTTTTT.

The chain is built from TRBV6-6 and TRBJ1-2; D not certain. V dropped 0 bases and J dropped 5 bases, with 4 bases sitting between them. The CDR3 is 12 residues long. Germline loops: CDR1 MNHNY, CDR2 SVGAGI (reference sequence). In DNA, the CDR3 is TGTGCCAGCAGTTACTCGGAGTATGGCTACACCTTC. Translation gives CASSYSEYGYTF.

The genes are TRBV27 and TRBJ2-3, with D unclear. CDR3 length: 13 amino acids. CDR1 is MNHEY, CDR2 SMNVEV, per germline (reference sequence). V was cut by 0 bases and J by 8 bases, with 9 bases left in between. CDR3 DNA sequence: TGTGCCAGCAGTTTATCCCCGGGCCTTACGCAGTATTTT. Residues: CASSLSPGLTQYF.

The V call is TRBV28, the J call TRBJ2-7, with a weak D call TRBD2 (5 bases). CDR3 length equals 14 residues. V lost 3 bases, J lost 2 bases, and 11 bases lay in between. Germline values: CDR1 MDHEN, CDR2 SYDVKM. DNA of the CDR3: TGTGCCAGCAGTTTCGGAGGAGTCGCCTACGAGCAGTACTTC. It translates to CASSFGGVAYEQYF.

V gene TRBV6-1 combines with J gene TRBJ1-1; D call uncertain. Looked up from germline, CDR1 is MNHNS and CDR2 is SASEGT. This CDR3 spans 12 amino acids. Between the trimmed V and J ends, which lost 10 bases and 1 base, there was a span of 10 bases. The CDR3 loop reads CATSRENTEAFF. CDR3 coding DNA: TGTGCCACCTCAAGAGAGAACACTGAAGCTTTCTTT.

The chain couples TRBV11-2 to TRBJ2-3, with D hard to call. The CDR3 is 12 amino acids. V lost 4 bases and J lost 2, with 4 bases in between. Germline loops: CDR1 SGHAT, CDR2 FQNNGV. The CDR3 here is CASSSVTDTQYF. The CDR3 DNA reads as TGTGCCAGCAGCTCCGTCACAGATACGCAGTATTTT.